This TCR beta chain was observed in a study of T cell changes during pregnancy in multiple sclerosis. Clones were sequenced by immunoSEQ multiplex PCR, and TCRdb holds only the in-frame ones, with some missing. The data show over 75,000 clones, with 92% seen just once and 2.6% held by the top ten. The CDR3 loop spans 17 amino acids. Germline loops: CDR1 LGHNA, CDR2 YNFKEQ. Trimming took 0 bases from V and 0 from J, leaving 14 bases between them. The chain is built from TRBV4-2 and TRBJ1-1; D gene uncertain. The receptor's source is a female donor with multiple sclerosis, enrolled in a pregnancy study. Here the sequenced sample was peripheral blood, taken in the first trimester of pregnancy. Here the CDR3 DNA reads TGTGCCAGCAGCCAAGATTCTTGGAACAGAGTGAACACTGAAGCTTTCTTT. Its translation is CASSQDSWNRVNTEAFF.